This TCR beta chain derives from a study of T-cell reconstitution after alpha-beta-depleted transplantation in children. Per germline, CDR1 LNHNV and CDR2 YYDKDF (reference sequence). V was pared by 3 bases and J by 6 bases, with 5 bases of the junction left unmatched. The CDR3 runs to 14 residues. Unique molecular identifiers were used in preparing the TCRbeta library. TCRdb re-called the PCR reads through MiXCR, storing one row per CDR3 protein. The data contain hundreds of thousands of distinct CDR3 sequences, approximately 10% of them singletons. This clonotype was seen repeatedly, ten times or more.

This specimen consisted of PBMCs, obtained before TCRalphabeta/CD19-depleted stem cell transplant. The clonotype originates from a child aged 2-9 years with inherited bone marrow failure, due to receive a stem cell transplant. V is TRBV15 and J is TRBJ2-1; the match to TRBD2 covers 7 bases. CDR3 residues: CATSRNLAANEQFF. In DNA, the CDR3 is TGTGCCACCAGCAGGAACCTAGCGGCCAATGAGCAGTTCTTC.